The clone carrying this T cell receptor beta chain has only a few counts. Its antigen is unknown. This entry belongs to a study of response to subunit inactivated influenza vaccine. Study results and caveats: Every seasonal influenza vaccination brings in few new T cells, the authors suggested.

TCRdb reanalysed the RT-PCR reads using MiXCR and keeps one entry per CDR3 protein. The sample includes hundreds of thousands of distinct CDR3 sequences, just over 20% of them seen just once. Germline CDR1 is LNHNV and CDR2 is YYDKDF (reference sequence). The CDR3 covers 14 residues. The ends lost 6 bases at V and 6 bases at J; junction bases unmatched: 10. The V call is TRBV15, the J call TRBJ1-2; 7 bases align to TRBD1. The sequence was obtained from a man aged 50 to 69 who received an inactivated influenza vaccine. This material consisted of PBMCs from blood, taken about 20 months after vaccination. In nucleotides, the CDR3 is TGTGCCACCAGTCCTCCTCAGGGGGGGGATGGCTACACCTTC. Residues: CATSPPQGGDGYTF. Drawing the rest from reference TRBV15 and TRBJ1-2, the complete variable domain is DAMVIQNPRYQVTQFGKPVTLSCSQTLNHNVMYWYQQKSSQAPKLLFHYYDKDFNNEADTPDNFQSRRPNTSFCFLDIRSPGLGDTAMYLCATSPPQGGDGYTFGSGTRLTVV.